These T cell receptor beta chains were read from a single sample in a study of T cells in Graves' hyperthyroidism and ophthalmopathy. TCRdb passed the multiplex PCR reads through MiXCR, listing each CDR3 protein once. The table lists approximately 520,000 distinct CDR3 sequences, approximately 25% of them singletons. Sequences were obtained from blood. These receptors were obtained from a woman in her twenties or thirties with Graves' ophthalmopathy. Both conserved end residues are part of each CDR3. Fields, in order: D gene, clone size, J gene, V gene, CDR3 protein, CDR3 DNA. D genes are given only for firm matches. Clone size is stated in some rows and not others, as once, few, many or a class when expanded.

d_call: TRBD2; clone_size: few; j_call: TRBJ2-7; v_call: TRBV12-3/TRBV12-4; cdr3_aa: CASSSHRTSGFNEQYF; cdr3_nt: TGTGCCAGCAGCTCCCACCGGACTAGCGGGTTCAACGAGCAGTACTTC
d_call: -; clone_size: many; j_call: TRBJ2-2; v_call: TRBV5-6; cdr3_aa: CASSLDRLVITGELFF; cdr3_nt: TGTGCCAGCAGCTTGGACCGATTAGTTATCACCGGGGAGCTGTTTTTT
d_call: -; clone_size: many; j_call: TRBJ2-7; v_call: TRBV27; cdr3_aa: CASSSGTVLYEQYF; cdr3_nt: TGTGCCAGCAGTTCCGGGACGGTACTCTACGAGCAGTACTTC
d_call: TRBD1; clone_size: few; j_call: TRBJ2-7; v_call: TRBV3-1; cdr3_aa: CASTPSWGQSSYEQYF; cdr3_nt: TGTGCCAGCACCCCGTCTTGGGGACAGAGCTCCTACGAGCAGTACTTC
d_call: TRBD1; clone_size: many; j_call: TRBJ1-1; v_call: TRBV11-1; cdr3_aa: CASSLPGTGDSGSEAFF; cdr3_nt: TGTGCCAGCAGCTTACCCGGGACAGGGGATTCTGGGTCTGAAGCTTTCTTT
d_call: TRBD1; clone_size: -; j_call: TRBJ1-2; v_call: TRBV15; cdr3_aa: CATNHPEEGALGYTF; cdr3_nt: TGTGCCACCAACCACCCTGAAGAGGGGGCGCTGGGCTACACCTTC
d_call: -; clone_size: many; j_call: TRBJ2-7; v_call: TRBV6-1; cdr3_aa: CASSEVPSYEQYF; cdr3_nt: TGTGCCAGCAGTGAAGTGCCGTCCTACGAGCAGTACTTC
d_call: TRBD1; clone_size: many; j_call: TRBJ1-1; v_call: TRBV27; cdr3_aa: CASSGTGGGGNTEAFF; cdr3_nt: TGTGCCAGCAGTGGCACAGGGGGCGGGGGGAACACTGAAGCTTTCTTT
d_call: -; clone_size: few; j_call: TRBJ1-1; v_call: TRBV30; cdr3_aa: CALGMRTTEAFF; cdr3_nt: TGTGCCCTGGGGATGAGGACCACTGAAGCTTTCTTT
d_call: TRBD1; clone_size: few; j_call: TRBJ1-2; v_call: TRBV28; cdr3_aa: CAIRRDRVGGGYTF; cdr3_nt: TGTGCCATACGCAGGGACAGGGTAGGCGGGGGCTACACCTTC
d_call: -; clone_size: many; j_call: TRBJ2-2; v_call: TRBV12-3/TRBV12-4; cdr3_aa: CASSLTRAFTGELFF; cdr3_nt: TGTGCCAGCAGTTTGACCCGGGCCTTCACCGGGGAGCTGTTTTTT
d_call: -; clone_size: many; j_call: TRBJ2-5; v_call: TRBV7-9; cdr3_aa: CASSIVAFQETQYF; cdr3_nt: TGTGCCAGCTCGATTGTGGCTTTCCAAGAGACCCAGTACTTC
d_call: -; clone_size: -; j_call: TRBJ1-2; v_call: TRBV6-1; cdr3_aa: CASSISGTHGYTF; cdr3_nt: TGTGCCAGCAGTATTTCCGGGACTCATGGCTACACCTTC
d_call: TRBD1; clone_size: many; j_call: TRBJ2-7; v_call: TRBV28; cdr3_aa: CASSQPGQGSYEQYF; cdr3_nt: TGTGCCAGCAGTCAACCGGGACAGGGATCCTACGAGCAGTACTTC
d_call: -; clone_size: few; j_call: TRBJ1-2; v_call: TRBV12-3/TRBV12-4; cdr3_aa: CATNRDVYGYTF; cdr3_nt: TGTGCCACAAACCGGGACGTCTATGGCTACACCTTC
d_call: -; clone_size: many; j_call: TRBJ2-2; v_call: TRBV6-2/TRBV6-3; cdr3_aa: CASSYSPGWDTGELFF; cdr3_nt: TGTGCCAGCAGTTACTCGCCAGGGTGGGACACCGGGGAGCTGTTTTTT
d_call: -; clone_size: -; j_call: TRBJ1-1; v_call: TRBV2; cdr3_aa: CASSSGEATEAFF; cdr3_nt: TGTGCCAGCAGTTCGGGGGAGGCCACTGAAGCTTTCTTT
d_call: TRBD2; clone_size: few; j_call: TRBJ2-7; v_call: TRBV20-1; cdr3_aa: CSAPTSGSFLFSYEQYF; cdr3_nt: TGCAGTGCACCGACTAGCGGGAGTTTCCTTTTCTCCTACGAGCAGTACTTC
d_call: -; clone_size: many; j_call: TRBJ2-7; v_call: TRBV4-2; cdr3_aa: CASSQEPQGREQYF; cdr3_nt: TGTGCCAGCAGCCAAGAGCCCCAGGGAAGGGAGCAGTACTTC
d_call: -; clone_size: many; j_call: TRBJ1-2; v_call: TRBV2; cdr3_aa: CASTQSKGNNGYTF; cdr3_nt: TGTGCCAGCACCCAAAGCAAGGGGAATAATGGCTACACCTTC
d_call: -; clone_size: few; j_call: TRBJ1-2; v_call: TRBV6-8; cdr3_aa: CASSYWMAGLRGYTF; cdr3_nt: TGTGCCAGCAGTTACTGGATGGCAGGGCTCCGTGGCTACACCTTC
d_call: -; clone_size: -; j_call: TRBJ2-2; v_call: TRBV12-3/TRBV12-4; cdr3_aa: CASSLKEGGELFF; cdr3_nt: TGTGCCAGCAGTTTAAAGGAAGGCGGGGAGCTGTTTTTT
d_call: -; clone_size: -; j_call: TRBJ1-1; v_call: TRBV6-2/TRBV6-3; cdr3_aa: CASSPTARNPNTEAFF; cdr3_nt: TGTGCCAGCAGTCCGACAGCACGTAACCCAAACACTGAAGCTTTCTTT
d_call: TRBD1; clone_size: few; j_call: TRBJ1-2; v_call: TRBV4-3; cdr3_aa: CASSRSTGEIVIGYTF; cdr3_nt: TGCGCCAGCAGCCGATCTACAGGGGAAATTGTTATTGGCTACACCTTC
d_call: -; clone_size: -; j_call: TRBJ2-2; v_call: TRBV5-1; cdr3_aa: CASTNPQGTTGELFF; cdr3_nt: TGCGCCAGCACCAACCCACAGGGTACCACCGGGGAGCTGTTTTTT
d_call: -; clone_size: few; j_call: TRBJ2-7; v_call: TRBV6-1; cdr3_aa: CASSETPGHEQYF; cdr3_nt: TGTGCCAGCAGTGAAACACCCGGACACGAGCAGTACTTC
d_call: TRBD1; clone_size: many; j_call: TRBJ2-5; v_call: TRBV9; cdr3_aa: CASSPRQGLGETQYF; cdr3_nt: TGTGCCAGCAGCCCACGACAGGGGTTAGGAGAGACCCAGTACTTC
d_call: -; clone_size: -; j_call: TRBJ1-1; v_call: TRBV29-1; cdr3_aa: CSVRPTVNTEAFF; cdr3_nt: TGCAGCGTTCGGCCAACGGTTAACACTGAAGCTTTCTTT
d_call: -; clone_size: few; j_call: TRBJ2-5; v_call: TRBV12-3/TRBV12-4; cdr3_aa: CASSPGGHQETQYF; cdr3_nt: TGTGCCAGCAGTCCCGGGGGGCACCAAGAGACCCAGTACTTC
d_call: TRBD1; clone_size: -; j_call: TRBJ2-4; v_call: TRBV7-9; cdr3_aa: CASSLRDRDNIQYF; cdr3_nt: TGTGCCAGCAGCTTAAGGGACAGGGATAACATTCAGTACTTC
d_call: -; clone_size: -; j_call: TRBJ1-1; v_call: TRBV10-3; cdr3_aa: CAISEGGYTEAFF; cdr3_nt: TGTGCCATCAGTGAGGGGGGTTACACTGAAGCTTTCTTT
d_call: TRBD1; clone_size: few; j_call: TRBJ2-5; v_call: TRBV12-3/TRBV12-4; cdr3_aa: CASSSAGQAQETQYF; cdr3_nt: TGTGCCAGCAGTTCCGCAGGACAGGCACAAGAGACCCAGTACTTC
d_call: -; clone_size: many; j_call: TRBJ2-5; v_call: TRBV11-2; cdr3_aa: CASSSNSAETQYF; cdr3_nt: TGTGCCAGCAGCTCCAATAGCGCGGAGACCCAGTACTTC
d_call: TRBD1; clone_size: -; j_call: TRBJ2-7; v_call: TRBV2; cdr3_aa: CASSEAGTGIYEQYF; cdr3_nt: TGTGCCAGCAGTGAAGCGGGGACAGGGATATACGAGCAGTACTTC
d_call: TRBD1; clone_size: many; j_call: TRBJ2-2; v_call: TRBV2; cdr3_aa: CASRPGQGAGTGELFF; cdr3_nt: TGTGCCAGCAGGCCCGGACAGGGGGCGGGCACCGGGGAGCTGTTTTTT
d_call: -; clone_size: few; j_call: TRBJ2-5; v_call: TRBV6-1; cdr3_aa: CASSEAFRMAETQYF; cdr3_nt: TGTGCCAGCAGTGAAGCGTTCAGGATGGCTGAGACCCAGTACTTC
d_call: TRBD1; clone_size: many; j_call: TRBJ1-2; v_call: TRBV5-1; cdr3_aa: CASSFEGATEDYGYTF; cdr3_nt: TGCGCCAGCAGCTTCGAGGGGGCAACTGAGGACTATGGCTACACCTTC
d_call: -; clone_size: -; j_call: TRBJ1-2; v_call: TRBV30; cdr3_aa: CAWRPGTNYGYTF; cdr3_nt: TGTGCCTGGAGACCTGGGACTAACTATGGCTACACCTTC
d_call: -; clone_size: few; j_call: TRBJ2-7; v_call: TRBV6-1; cdr3_aa: CASSQGSQLGEQYF; cdr3_nt: TGTGCCAGCAGTCAGGGCTCGCAGCTGGGGGAGCAGTACTTC
d_call: -; clone_size: -; j_call: TRBJ2-7; v_call: TRBV20-1; cdr3_aa: CSASIGGSEQYF; cdr3_nt: TGCAGTGCTAGCATCGGGGGAAGCGAGCAGTACTTC
d_call: TRBD1; clone_size: many; j_call: TRBJ2-7; v_call: TRBV7-2; cdr3_aa: CASSSLGTGQGAFVYEQYF; cdr3_nt: TGTGCCAGCAGCAGCCTCGGAACGGGACAGGGGGCTTTCGTCTACGAGCAGTACTTC
d_call: TRBD1; clone_size: few; j_call: TRBJ2-7; v_call: TRBV12-3/TRBV12-4; cdr3_aa: CASSYPPGQGSYEQYF; cdr3_nt: TGTGCCAGCAGTTACCCCCCGGGACAGGGGTCCTACGAGCAGTACTTC
d_call: -; clone_size: many; j_call: TRBJ1-2; v_call: TRBV12-3/TRBV12-4; cdr3_aa: CASSYGLGYTF; cdr3_nt: TGTGCCAGCAGTTACGGGCTTGGCTACACCTTC
d_call: TRBD2; clone_size: many; j_call: TRBJ2-5; v_call: TRBV6-1; cdr3_aa: CASSEASGGQETQYF; cdr3_nt: TGTGCCAGCAGTGAAGCTAGCGGGGGCCAAGAGACCCAGTACTTC
d_call: -; clone_size: many; j_call: TRBJ1-5; v_call: TRBV29-1; cdr3_aa: CSVQRGFGQPQHF; cdr3_nt: TGCAGCGTGCAACGCGGATTTGGTCAGCCCCAGCATTTT